This T cell receptor (beta chain) originates from a study of blood T cell repertoires in COVID-19. Whole-study context: Nucleic acid was either cDNA or gDNA, and it came from T cells, B-cell-depleted T cells, or PBMCs.

The CDR3 length is 16 residues. V gave up 5 bases and J gave up 7 bases; unmatched junction bases: 6. Germline V gene lookup returns CDR1 MNHEY and CDR2 SMNVEV (reference sequence). This clone occurred a few times. Sequenced by immunoSEQ multiplex PCR; TCRdb stores in-frame clones only, minus some. The top ten clones hold 4.4% of a sample with approximately 200,000 clones, just over 85% of them seen once. This clonotype was sampled from a man aged 50 to 60 with acute or convalescent COVID-19. The chain is built from TRBV27 and TRBJ2-1; TRBD2 matches at 15 bases. The sequencing input was peripheral blood. The CDR3 protein is CASSRAGTSGGNEQFF. As DNA, the CDR3 is TGTGCCAGCAGTCGAGCCGGGACTAGCGGGGGGAATGAGCAGTTCTTC.